Below, one T cell receptor (beta chain) is given with its context. Data came from immunoSEQ multiplex PCR; TCRdb stores just in-frame clones and leaves some out. The sample holds millions of clones; around nine tenths are singletons and the top ten take roughly 0.15%. The data stem from a study of shared clonotypes between healthy human individuals. Per the germline V gene, CDR1 is GTSNPN and CDR2 is SVGIG (reference sequence). V was clipped by 0 bases and J by 4 bases; unmatched bases: 1. This CDR3 has 14 residues. The origin of this receptor is a man aged 18 to 30 in good health. The chain recombines TRBV30 with TRBJ2-2; 8 nucleotides align to TRBD2. Sequencing input: naive CD4+ T cells sorted from blood. This sample's subset: CD45RA+ positively selected. The CDR3 nucleotides read TGTGCCTGGAGTGTGCTAGCGGGCACCGGGGAGCTGTTTTTT. Its translation: CAWSVLAGTGELFF. The variable domain in full, with the rest retrieved from reference TRBV30 and TRBJ2-2, is SQTIHQWPATLVQPVGSPLSLECTVEGTSNPNLYWYRQAAGRGLQLLFYSVGIGQISSEVPQNLSASRPQDRQFILSSKKLLLSDSGFYLCAWSVLAGTGELFFGEGSRLTVL.